The clone carrying this TCR beta chain was detected ten times or more. No antigen is known for it. Construction of TCR beta libraries was performed using quantitative 5'-RACE with molecular barcodes. Via MiXCR, TCRdb re-called the 5' RACE reads, giving one row per CDR3 protein. This table holds about 150,000 distinct CDR3 sequences, 10% to 12% found once. The data stem from a study of CD8 T cells in ankylosing spondylitis. Study findings and constraints: Roughly eight highly homologous variants made up a TCR beta motif that seemed to typify ankylosing spondylitis blood. Significantly higher representation of disease-linked clones was reported for matched ankylosing spondylitis synovial fluid.

The TCR was taken from a female donor with ankylosing spondylitis or in good health (not recorded which). Sequences were obtained from blood, either unsorted or a sorted T cell fraction (not recorded which).

CDR3 in DNA: TGTGCCAGCAGTTCGTACAGGGTCGGTGAGCAGTTCTTC. Its translation: CASSSYRVGEQFF. This chain joins TRBV7-9 and TRBJ2-1, with D possibly matching TRBD1 (6 bases). The CDR3 contains 13 residues. In germline, CDR1 is SEHNR, CDR2 FQNEAQ (reference sequence). V lost 6 bases to trimming and J lost 9 bases, with 15 bases between them. The variable domain in full, with the rest retrieved from reference TRBV7-9 and TRBJ2-1, is DTGVSQNPRHKITKRGQNVTFRCDPISEHNRLYWYRQTLGQGPEFLTYFQNEAQLEKSRLLSDRFSAERPKGSFSTLEIQRTEQGDSAMYLCASSSYRVGEQFFGPGTRLTVL.